Listed here are 9 T cell receptor beta chains from one sample, sequenced in a study of cytomegalovirus exposure and HLA in healthy donors. In the PCR, 60 Vbeta and 13 Jbeta primers were used. TCRdb's table, derived via immunoSEQ multiplex PCR, lists solely in-frame clones and lacks some. This sample has about 140,000 clones, with around 73% found just once. The sequenced sample consisted of PBMCs. The receptors come from a female donor in good health and CMV-seronegative.

CDR3 protein: CASRNNRGMSNQPQHF. CDR3 coding DNA: TGTGCCAGTAGGAATAACAGGGGCATGAGCAATCAGCCCCAGCATTTT. This chain connects TRBV19 to TRBJ1-5; 7 bases fit TRBD1. This CDR3 spans 16 amino acids. The V gene's germline CDR1 is LNHDA and CDR2 SQIVND (reference sequence). With V trimmed by 6 bases and J by 1 base, 9 bases remained unmatched.

V is TRBV6-5 and J is TRBJ2-5, with 11 bases identical to TRBD1. TRBJ2-7 explains the end of the DNA better; the J call may be wrong. CDR3 length: 15 residues. Germline V gives CDR1 MNHEY, CDR2 SVGAGI. The CDR3 loop is CASSYNGQGAYEQYF. The CDR3 DNA is TGTGCCAGCAGTTACAACGGACAGGGGGCTTACGAGCAGTACTTC.

This chain links TRBV7-3 with TRBJ2-3; TRBD1 matches at 8 bases. The CDR3 has 13 residues. From germline, CDR1 is SGHTA and CDR2 FQGTGA. V was pared by 8 bases and J by 3 bases, with 4 bases of the junction left unmatched. The CDR3, as DNA: TGTGCCAGCCAGGGGGCTGGGACAGATACGCAGTATTTT. Translation: CASQGAGTDTQYF. The complete variable domain, with remaining parts taken from reference TRBV7-3 and TRBJ2-3, reads GAGVSQTPSNKVTEKGKYVELRCDPISGHTALYWYRQSLGQGPEFLIYFQGTGAADDSGLPNDRFFAVRPEGSVSTLKIQRTERGDSAVYLCASQGAGTDTQYFGPGTRLTVL.

A few counts support this clone. The genes are TRBV25-1 and TRBJ2-7; D perhaps matches TRBD2 (6 bases). There are 15 residues in the CDR3. Between the trimmed V and J ends, which lost 3 bases and 3 bases, there was a span of 15 bases. Germline V lookup: CDR1 MGHDK, CDR2 SYGVNS. The CDR3 loop reads CASSEKSGLGYEQYF. The CDR3 DNA reads as TGTGCCAGCAGTGAGAAGAGCGGGCTTGGCTACGAGCAGTACTTC.

V and J are TRBV6-4 and TRBJ2-1, with 9 bases matching TRBD2. The CDR3 is 15 amino acids. In germline, CDR1 is MRHNA, CDR2 SNTAGT. The V and J ends lost 3 bases and 5 bases, in that order; junction bases with no gene match: 5. This chain's CDR3 is CASSEGVAGDNEQFF. In DNA form, the CDR3 reads TGTGCCAGCAGTGAAGGGGTAGCGGGAGACAATGAGCAGTTCTTC.

The chain joins TRBV7-6 to TRBJ2-1, with TRBD2 as a possible D gene (7 bases). Germline CDR1 reads SGHVS; CDR2 reads FNYEAQ. Trimming took 2 bases from V and 8 from J, leaving 16 bases between them. This CDR3 has 15 residues. For the CDR3, the DNA is TGTGCCAGCAGCTTATCGGGGGGCCCAGTGGATGAGCAGTTCTTC. Protein product: CASSLSGGPVDEQFF.

This rearrangement joins TRBV25-1 to TRBJ1-1; tentative D call: TRBD1 (5 bases). The CDR3 contains 14 residues. Germline V gene sequence: CDR1 MGHDK, CDR2 SYGVNS. V shed 4 bases and J shed 3 bases, with 12 bases lying between them. Here the CDR3 DNA reads TGTGCCAGCAGTGTGGTGGGAGGGGACACTGAAGCTTTCTTT. Protein product: CASSVVGGDTEAFF.

This clone occurred a few times. The V and J genes are TRBV6-6 and TRBJ2-1, with 8 positions matching TRBD1. CDR1 and CDR2 from the germline V gene are MNHNY and SVGAGI (reference sequence). This CDR3 has 15 residues. V dropped 0 bases and J dropped 7; count of bases not matched to a gene: 5. CDR3 in DNA: TGTGCCAGCAGTTACTCCGGCACAGGGGGAAATGAGCAGTTCTTC. Protein sequence: CASSYSGTGGNEQFF.

This chain joins TRBV5-1 and TRBJ2-5; 7 bases map to TRBD1. Germline trimming cut 5 bases from V and 3 bases from J; bases unmatched to any gene: 16. The CDR3 sequence is 17 residues long. The germline gives CDR1 SGHRS, CDR2 YFSETQ. The CDR3 DNA is TGCGCCAGCAGACAGACACTAGTACCCGGGACAGAAGAGACCCAGTACTTC. Its translation: CASRQTLVPGTEETQYF.